This TCR beta chain derives from a study of T cell repertoires in cytomegalovirus infection (dated by TCRdb to the late 2010s). About the study as a whole: Alongside well-studied HLA-B-restricted epitopes, the peptide stimulations were aimed at recently identified HLA-C-restricted CMV epitopes, whose presentation resists viral immunomodulation. Donor HLA type was relevant to the analysis, as public TCR beta signatures indicated carriage of CMV infection together with the matching HLA type. General findings and caveats noted by the study authors: Cumulative frequency of public TCR beta family members discriminated carriers of CMV infection plus the relevant HLA type in this cohort and an independent 352-donor cohort. In the ex vivo response, HLA-C-restricted CMV-specific TCR beta clonotypes were dominant, and in two of eight donors the single most frequent clonotype came from this HLA-C-restricted group.

From the germline V gene (reference sequence), CDR1 is MNHNY and CDR2 is SVGAGI. From its cysteine to its phenylalanine, the CDR3 spans 16 amino acids. Just the 48-base CDR3 DNA is kept, in frame starting at base 1. Ends trimmed: V by 5 bases, J by 6 bases; bases unmatched to a gene: 7. Sequencing was performed on an Illumina HiSeq 1500. TCRdb's own reprocessing of the public reads used fastp at Q25 and MiXCR and kept productive beta chains. Duplicate CDR3 protein sequences are folded into a single record with the most common DNA and genes. This sample lists fewer than 900,000 distinct CDR3 sequences; about 28% were detected once. The ten top clones hold around 14% of the sample. Taken with the paper, the label for treatment or condition translates to: in vitro stimulation with specific CMV peptide epitopes to enrich CMV-specific T cells. In regard to this clonotype: Its recognized antigen is unknown. Base quality data are lacking; no much larger clone is found one base away.

The material was cultured CD8+ T cells from PBMCs, obtained from culture after CMV antigen stimulation. The clonotype was recovered from a human donor in good health (CMV status not recorded). Some clones in this sample may be carry-over from other donors' samples. The chain links TRBV6-6 with TRBJ1-6; TRBD1 fits 10 bases in the junction. This receptor carries the CDR3 CASSHDRGPANSPLHF. The bases are TGTGCCAGCAGTCACGACAGGGGGCCGGCTAATTCACCCCTCCACTTT.